Each of the 9 T cell receptor beta chains below was sequenced from the same sample in a study of blood T cell repertoires in COVID-19. Generated by immunoSEQ multiplex PCR, the TCRdb table keeps only in-frame clones and is missing some. Of 390,000 or so clones listed, 75% to 90% are singletons. Sequencing was done on a sample of peripheral blood. These receptors originate from a young woman with active or convalescent COVID-19.

The chain joins TRBV7-2 to TRBJ2-1; D is undetermined. CDR3 length equals 16 residues. Trimming took off 8 bases at V and 0 bases at J, with 17 bases between the two ends. CDR1 and CDR2 (germline): SGHTA, FQGNSA. The CDR3 DNA follows: TGTGCCAGCGCCCTCGGCTCCTCGGGCTCCTACAATGAGCAGTTCTTC. Translating gives CASALGSSGSYNEQFF.

The V call is TRBV19, the J call TRBJ1-2; 9 bases align to TRBD1. Per germline, CDR1 LNHDA and CDR2 SQIVND (reference sequence). With V trimmed by 6 bases and J by 1 base, 6 bases remained unmatched. CDR3 length equals 15 residues. CDR3 DNA: TGTGCCAGTAGGCGGACAGGGGACTTTAACTATGGCTACACCTTC. As protein: CASRRTGDFNYGYTF.

This rearrangement joins TRBV2 to TRBJ2-2; the match to TRBD2 covers 8 bases. Germline V gene sequence: CDR1 SNHLY, CDR2 FYNNEI. V gave up 4 bases and J gave up 1 base; unmatched junction bases: 2. This CDR3 region has 15 residues. CDR3 region: CASSGLAGNTGELFF. CDR3 in DNA: TGTGCCAGCAGTGGTCTAGCGGGGAACACCGGGGAGCTGTTTTTT.

This chain uses TRBV5-6 with TRBJ2-1; 14 bases map to TRBD2. This CDR3 has 18 residues. The germline V gene has CDR1 SGHDT and CDR2 YYEEEE. J was trimmed by 5 bases and V by 7 bases; bases with no gene match: 14. The CDR3 sequence is CASGETGLAGASDNEQFF. The CDR3 DNA is TGTGCCAGCGGAGAAACGGGACTAGCGGGAGCGTCGGACAATGAGCAGTTCTTC.

CDR3 region: CASSRTLPSGGRTGELFF. The CDR3 DNA sequence: TGTGCCAGCAGCCGAACCCTCCCTAGCGGGGGACGCACCGGGGAGCTGTTTTTT. The genes are TRBV21-1 and TRBJ2-2; TRBD2, the table's D call, lacks a check against the DNA. TRBV21-1 is labeled a pseudogene. This CDR3 comprises 18 residues.

This chain links TRBV11-2 with TRBJ1-1; TRBD1 is a possible D gene (5 bases). Between the trimmed V and J ends, which lost 2 bases and 3 bases, there was a span of 13 bases. This CDR3 spans 15 amino acids. Germline CDR1 is SGHAT and CDR2 is FQNNGV. CDR3 in DNA: TGTGCCAGCAGCTTATCGGATGGGGCGGACACTGAAGCTTTCTTT. This encodes CASSLSDGADTEAFF.

This sequence joins TRBV6-6 and TRBJ1-6, with D perhaps TRBD1 (6 bases). The V gene's germline CDR1 is MNHNY and CDR2 SVGAGI (reference sequence). The V gene lost 6 bases and the J gene lost 6 bases, with 18 bases spanning the gap. The CDR3 is 16 amino acids. CDR3 amino acids: CASSPGQTSLNSPLHF. The CDR3 coding sequence is TGTGCCAGCAGCCCCGGACAGACTTCTCTTAATTCACCCCTCCACTTT.

The rearrangement joins TRBV2 to TRBJ1-1; 12 bases map to TRBD1. V trimming: 3 bases; J trimming: 0 bases; junction bases outside the gene matches: 5. CDR1 SNHLY and CDR2 FYNNEI come from the germline V gene. There are 17 residues in the CDR3. CDR3 residues: CASSDPGQGAMNTEAFF. CDR3 DNA: TGTGCCAGCAGTGACCCGGGACAGGGGGCCATGAACACTGAAGCTTTCTTT.

V usage is TRBV27 and J usage is TRBJ1-6, with no clear D. The CDR3 runs 12 residues. The ends were cut back, 4 bases at V and 9 bases at J, with 7 bases in the middle. Germline CDR1 and CDR2: MNHEY and SMNVEV (reference sequence). Here the CDR3 reads CASSSNLSPLHF. The CDR3 nucleotides read TGTGCCAGCAGTTCTAACCTTTCACCCCTCCACTTT.